The sequence of this T cell receptor (beta chain) was determined in a study of early T cells in non-severe SARS-CoV-2 infection (dated by TCRdb to the early 2020s). Some background on the complete study: Because TCR sequencing relied on bulk RNA taken from unsorted whole blood, pairing of alpha and beta chains was not possible.

V lost 6 bases and J lost 7 bases; the stretch between them is 15 bases long. Looking up the germline V gene (reference sequence) yields CDR1 DFQATT and CDR2 SNEGSKA. The CDR3 numbers 13 residues from cysteine through phenylalanine. Only the CDR3 portion is preserved as DNA: 39 bases, with reading frame beginning at the first base. What the research found in general, with its limitations: VDJdb matching was skewed toward anti-spike CD8 responses and likely underestimated virus-specific expansions, missing private and CD4 specificities.

A case-control design nested within a healthcare worker cohort in London, UK, was used, with weekly nasopharyngeal swab PCR tests and blood sampling performed. Between 23 and 31 March 2020, the week of the UK lockdown, healthcare workers were enrolled and then followed up weekly for as long as 16 weeks. This clonotype came up a few times. Its recognized antigen is unknown. No base quality information exists; no much larger clone differs at one position. To prepare the library, 5' RACE was applied. Sequencing took place on a NextSeq 500. The TCR library protocol attached unique molecular identifiers to individual cDNA molecules to correct for sequencing error and PCR bias. TCR alpha and beta chains were both sequenced, and the abundances of alpha and beta sequences in each sample were closely correlated with each other. On the authors' methods: Decombinator V4 was used to annotate the V gene, J gene and CDR3 of the TCR sequences. Expanded TCRs were defined as changing significantly between any two time points under a Poisson model with p below 0.0001. Abundances of TCRs were expressed as counts per million after normalisation to the total number of TCRs sequenced in each sample. MAIT TCRs were defined by TRAV1-2 paired with TRAJ12, TRAJ20 or TRAJ33, and iNKT TCRs by TRAV10 paired with TRAJ18. VDJdb, accessed on 1 November 2021, was searched for TCRs annotated for CMV, EBV and SARS-CoV-2, and TCRs annotated for more than one antigen were excluded. TCRdb trimmed public reads at Q25 via fastp, called clones via MiXCR and kept in-frame beta chains. Here each entry gathers all rows of one CDR3 protein and keeps the most common genes and DNA. V and J calls and clone size were set by TCRdb, not the authors. The sample table holds just over 80,000 distinct CDR3 sequences, of which roughly an eighth were seen once. The ten top clones hold 1.2% to 1.5% of the sample.

Specimen: whole blood. The chain links TRBV20-1 with TRBJ1-4; D gene: possibly TRBD1, on 6 matching bases. The TCR comes from an adult who was a healthcare worker with PCR-confirmed SARS-CoV-2 infection or an uninfected control (not recorded which). The CDR3 reads CSAHTGFAEKLFF. At the DNA level, the sequence is TGCAGTGCGCACACAGGGTTCGCTGAAAAACTGTTTTTT.